This T cell receptor beta chain emerged from a study of T cell changes during pregnancy in multiple sclerosis. Here immunoSEQ multiplex PCR was the method, and the copy in TCRdb shows in-frame clones only, minus some. Found here are about 100,000 clones, 90% to 95% of them singletons; the top ten hold more than 0.95%. The CDR3 is 13 residues long. Germline V lookup: CDR1 LGHNT, CDR2 FRNRAP. Trimming removed 6 bases at V and 5 bases at J, with 13 bases between. The starting material was peripheral blood, obtained in the second trimester of pregnancy. This sequence was found in a female donor with multiple sclerosis, enrolled in a pregnancy study. V is TRBV12-5 and J is TRBJ2-5; D uncertain. DNA for the CDR3: TGTGCTAGTGGCCCCGGGTCTGGGGAGACCCAGTACTTC. This encodes CASGPGSGETQYF.